Listed here is a single TCR beta chain. Its target is unknown. Patients were ruled out by autoimmune disease history or systemic immunosuppression. The data were taken from a study of OX40 agonist ivuxolimab in advanced cancers. The germline V and J ends were trimmed by 3 bases and 4 bases, with 4 bases remaining between them. Looked up from germline, CDR1 is MNHNS and CDR2 is SASEGT. CDR3 length: 11 residues. TCRdb keeps only in-frame clones here, not all; method: immunoSEQ multiplex PCR. The sample yields 77,000 or so clones, about nine tenths seen once. Study outcomes and limitations: The study found that CD8+ T cells averaged more expanded clones than CD4+.

The sample was CD4+ or CD8+ T cells sorted from blood, taken in a trial of the OX40 agonist ivuxolimab. The chain joins TRBV6-1 to TRBJ2-7; unclear D gene. The sequence came from an adult with an advanced solid tumor such as melanoma, head and neck, liver or kidney cancer. The CDR3 bases are TGTGCCAGCAGTGACCTATACGAGCAGTACTTC. Its translation: CASSDLYEQYF.